This T cell receptor beta chain derives from a study of graft-versus-host responses after intestinal transplantation. On the study more broadly: Transplant recipients had multivisceral, liver-intestinal, or isolated intestinal grafts. Study results and caveats: Investigators detected GvH clones in recipient marrow, with some emerging earlier in ileum or blood.

The assay was immunoSEQ multiplex PCR, and TCRdb's table has in-frame clones only and misses some. The sample includes around 18,000 clones, 80% to 90% of them seen just once. To note about this clone: Its antigen is as yet unknown.

The sample here was PBMCs, taken roughly 110 days after intestinal transplant. The TCR comes from a human patient who received an intestinal transplant, so some T cells may come from the graft donor.

DNA for the CDR3: TGTGCCAGCAGGGCCGGGGCCCGAAGGGGCTACACCTTC. It is translated as CASRAGARRGYTF. This chain connects TRBV6-5 to TRBJ1-2, with D perhaps matching TRBD1 (5 bases). The V gene's germline CDR1 is MNHEY and CDR2 SVGAGI. Trimming left V 6 bases short and J 8 bases short, with 16 bases between. The CDR3 length is 13 residues.